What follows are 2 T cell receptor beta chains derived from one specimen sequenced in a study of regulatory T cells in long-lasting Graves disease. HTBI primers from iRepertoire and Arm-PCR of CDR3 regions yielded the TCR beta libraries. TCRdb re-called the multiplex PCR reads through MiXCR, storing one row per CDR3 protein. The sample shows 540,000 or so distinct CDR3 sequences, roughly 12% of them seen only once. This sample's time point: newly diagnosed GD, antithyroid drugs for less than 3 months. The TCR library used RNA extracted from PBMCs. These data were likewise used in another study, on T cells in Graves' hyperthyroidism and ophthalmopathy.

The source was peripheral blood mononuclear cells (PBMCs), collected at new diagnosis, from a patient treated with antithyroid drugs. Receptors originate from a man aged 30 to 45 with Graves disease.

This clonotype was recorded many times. The CDR3 is CASSPYPGQGDTEAFF. CDR3 nucleotides: TGTGCCAGCAGTCCCTACCCCGGACAGGGGGACACTGAAGCTTTCTTT. The chain is built from TRBV12-3 or TRBV12-4 and TRBJ1-1; 10 nucleotides line up with TRBD1. The V segment lost 5 bases and the J segment 3 bases; nucleotides outside the gene matches: 9. CDR3 length: 16 residues.

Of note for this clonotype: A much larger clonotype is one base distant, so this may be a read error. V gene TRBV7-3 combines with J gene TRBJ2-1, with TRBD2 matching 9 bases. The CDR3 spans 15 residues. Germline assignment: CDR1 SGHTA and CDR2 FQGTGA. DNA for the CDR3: TGTGCCAGCAGCCCCGCGATAGCGGGAGAAAATGAGCAGCTCTTC. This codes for CASSPAIAGENEQLF. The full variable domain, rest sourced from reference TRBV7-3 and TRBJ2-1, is GAGVSQTPSNKVTEKGKYVELRCDPISGHTALYWYRQSLGQGPEFLIYFQGTGAADDSGLPNDRFFAVRPEGSVSTLKIQRTERGDSAVYLCASSPAIAGENEQLFGPGTRLTVL.